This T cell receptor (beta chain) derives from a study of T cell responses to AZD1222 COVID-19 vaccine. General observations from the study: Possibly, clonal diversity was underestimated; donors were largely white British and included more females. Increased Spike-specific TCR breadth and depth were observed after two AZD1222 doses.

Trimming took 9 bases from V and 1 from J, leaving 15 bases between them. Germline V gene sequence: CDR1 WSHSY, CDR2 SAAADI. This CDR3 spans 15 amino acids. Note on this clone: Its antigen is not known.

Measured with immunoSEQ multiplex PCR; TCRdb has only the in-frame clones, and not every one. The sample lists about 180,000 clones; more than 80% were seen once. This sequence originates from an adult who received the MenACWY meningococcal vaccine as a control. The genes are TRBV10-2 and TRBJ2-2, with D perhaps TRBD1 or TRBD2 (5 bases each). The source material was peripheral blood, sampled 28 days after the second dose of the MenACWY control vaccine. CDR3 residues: CASDPGRMNTGELFF. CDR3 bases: TGCGCCAGTGATCCGGGACGTATGAACACCGGGGAGCTGTTTTTT.